These 2 T cell receptor beta chains were all obtained from the same sample, sequenced in a study of cytomegalovirus exposure and HLA in healthy donors. The PCR was carried out with 60 Vbeta primers and 13 Jbeta primers. Libraries were prepared by immunoSEQ multiplex PCR; TCRdb keeps only in-frame clonotypes and omits some of them. The sample has 100,000 to 150,000 clones, 75% to 80% seen once. The sample was PBMCs. These receptors were obtained from a woman aged 40 to 50 in good health and CMV-seronegative.

The rearrangement uses TRBV28 and TRBJ1-2; D is ambiguous. Trimming removed 6 bases from V and 4 bases from J, with 9 bases in between. CDR1 is MDHEN, CDR2 SYDVKM, per germline. The CDR3 is 12 amino acids. The CDR3 here is CASRPVSYGYTF. CDR3 nucleotide sequence: TGTGCCAGCAGACCCGTTAGCTATGGCTACACCTTC.

This clone has just one count. This chain connects TRBV6-6 to TRBJ2-7, with TRBD1 matching 8 bases. Germline CDR1 reads MNHNY; CDR2 reads SVGAGI (reference sequence). The CDR3 runs 13 residues. Trimming removed 6 bases from V and 3 bases from J; junction bases left unmatched: 4. The CDR3 coding sequence is TGTGCCAGCAGCAGGGACAGGATCTACGAGCAGTACTTC. Residues: CASSRDRIYEQYF.